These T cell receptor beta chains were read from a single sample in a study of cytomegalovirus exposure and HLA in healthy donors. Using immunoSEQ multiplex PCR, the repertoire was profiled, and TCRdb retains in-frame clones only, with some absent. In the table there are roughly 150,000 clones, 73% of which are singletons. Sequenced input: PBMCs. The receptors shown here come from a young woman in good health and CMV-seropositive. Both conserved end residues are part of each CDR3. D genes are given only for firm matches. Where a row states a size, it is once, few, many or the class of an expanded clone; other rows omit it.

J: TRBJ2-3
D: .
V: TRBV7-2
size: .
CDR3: CASSEAGLPTDTQYF
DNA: TGTGCCAGCAGCGAAGCCGGACTACCCACAGATACGCAGTATTTT

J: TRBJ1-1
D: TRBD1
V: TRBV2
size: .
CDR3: CASTIEGTGNTEAFF
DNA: TGTGCCAGCACCATAGAGGGGACAGGGAACACTGAAGCTTTCTTT

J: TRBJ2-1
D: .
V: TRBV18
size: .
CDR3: CASSPSGQPHNEQFF
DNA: TGTGCCAGCTCACCATCGGGACAACCCCACAATGAGCAGTTCTTC

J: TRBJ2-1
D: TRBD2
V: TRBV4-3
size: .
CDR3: CASSPGTSGGNEQFF
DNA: TGCGCCAGCAGTCCCGGGACTAGCGGGGGCAATGAGCAGTTCTTC

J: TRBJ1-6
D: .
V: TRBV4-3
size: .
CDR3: CASSQETGGNSPLHF
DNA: TGCGCCAGCAGCCAAGAGACAGGCGGTAATTCACCCCTCCACTTT

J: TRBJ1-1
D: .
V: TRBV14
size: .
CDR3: CASSQEIRVGTEAFF
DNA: TGTGCCAGCAGCCAAGAGATCCGGGTAGGCACTGAAGCTTTCTTT

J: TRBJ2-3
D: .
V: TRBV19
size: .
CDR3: CATGPSTDTQYF
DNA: TGTGCCACTGGGCCCTCCACAGATACGCAGTATTTT

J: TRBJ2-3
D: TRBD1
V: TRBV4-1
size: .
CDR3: CASSLAYGTGNTDTQYF
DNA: TGCGCCAGCAGCCTGGCTTACGGGACAGGAAACACAGATACGCAGTATTTT

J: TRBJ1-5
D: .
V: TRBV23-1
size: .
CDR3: CASRPRQAAYSNQPQHF
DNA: TGCGCCAGCAGGCCTCGACAGGCTGCTTATAGCAATCAGCCCCAGCATTTT

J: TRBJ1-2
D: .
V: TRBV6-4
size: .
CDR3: CASREGGSGNYGYTF
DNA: TGTGCCAGCAGGGAAGGTGGTTCGGGGAACTATGGCTACACCTTC

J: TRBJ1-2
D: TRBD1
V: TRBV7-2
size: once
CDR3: CASSLAPDRGGYGYTF
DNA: TGTGCCAGCAGCTTAGCCCCGGACAGGGGGGGATATGGCTACACCTTC

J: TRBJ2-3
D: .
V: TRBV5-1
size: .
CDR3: CASSLDGTDTQYF
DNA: TGCGCCAGCAGCTTGGACGGGACAGATACGCAGTATTTT

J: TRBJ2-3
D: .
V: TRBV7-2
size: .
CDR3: CASSLSTGEATDTQYF
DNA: TGTGCCAGCAGCTTATCAACAGGGGAGGCCACAGATACGCAGTATTTT

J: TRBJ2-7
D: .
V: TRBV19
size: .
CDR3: CASSIGSGSSYEQYF
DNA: TGTGCCAGTAGTATAGGGAGCGGTAGCTCCTACGAGCAGTACTTC

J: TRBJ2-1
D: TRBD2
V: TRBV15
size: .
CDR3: CATRGGAIYNEQFF
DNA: TGTGCCACCCGGGGGGGGGCAATTTACAATGAGCAGTTCTTC

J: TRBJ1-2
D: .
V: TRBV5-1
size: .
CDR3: CASSSGGYGYTF
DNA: TGCGCCAGCAGCTCCGGAGGATATGGCTACACCTTC

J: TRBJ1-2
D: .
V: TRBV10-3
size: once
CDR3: CAISGGGSFGYTF
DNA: TGTGCCATCTCGGGGGGCGGAAGTTTTGGCTACACCTTC

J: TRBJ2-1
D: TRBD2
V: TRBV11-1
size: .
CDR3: CASSFGLAGGNEQFF
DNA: TGTGCCAGCAGCTTCGGACTAGCGGGTGGTAATGAGCAGTTCTTC

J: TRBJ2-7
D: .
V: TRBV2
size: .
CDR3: CASREGAGPGEQYF
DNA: TGTGCCAGCAGGGAAGGGGCAGGGCCCGGCGAGCAGTACTTC

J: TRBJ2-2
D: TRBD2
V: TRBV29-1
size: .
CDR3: CSVDSLAGGRGTGELFF
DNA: TGCAGCGTTGATAGTCTAGCGGGGGGGCGCGGCACCGGGGAGCTGTTTTTT

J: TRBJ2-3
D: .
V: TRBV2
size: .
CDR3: CASSEFSSPRGTDTQYF
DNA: TGTGCCAGCAGTGAATTCTCTAGCCCGAGAGGCACAGATACGCAGTATTTT

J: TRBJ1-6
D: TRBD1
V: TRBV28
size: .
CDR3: CASSFPDRSLHF
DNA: TGTGCCAGCAGTTTCCCGGACAGGTCCCTCCACTTT

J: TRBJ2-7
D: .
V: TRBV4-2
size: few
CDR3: CASSPSPGDWYEQYF
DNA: TGTGCCAGCAGCCCTAGTCCGGGAGATTGGTACGAGCAGTACTTC

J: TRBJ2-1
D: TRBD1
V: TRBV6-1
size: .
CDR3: CASSEIQGSVPPPIF
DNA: TGTGCCAGCAGTGAAATACAGGGGTCGGTTCCACCTCCGATCTTC

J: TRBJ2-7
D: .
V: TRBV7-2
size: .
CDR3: CASSSPGIRYEQYF
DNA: TGTGCCAGCAGCTCCCCGGGGATTAGGTACGAGCAGTACTTC

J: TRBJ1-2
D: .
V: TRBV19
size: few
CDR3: CASRLTGLGGYTF
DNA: TGTGCCAGTAGACTCACAGGCCTCGGTGGCTACACCTTC

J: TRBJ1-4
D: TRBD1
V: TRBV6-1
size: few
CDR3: CASSELGTGELFF
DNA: TGTGCCAGCAGTGAATTGGGGACAGGCGAACTGTTTTTT

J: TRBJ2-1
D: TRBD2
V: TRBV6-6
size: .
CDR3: CASSQGLVEQFF
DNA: TGTGCCAGCAGCCAGGGACTAGTCGAGCAGTTCTTC

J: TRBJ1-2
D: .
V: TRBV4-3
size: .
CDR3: CASSQVVSDLGGYTF
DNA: TGCGCCAGCAGCCAAGTTGTGTCGGACTTAGGGGGCTACACCTTC

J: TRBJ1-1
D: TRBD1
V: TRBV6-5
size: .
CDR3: CASSYRDRGFSAFF
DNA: TGTGCCAGCAGTTACCGGGACAGGGGATTTTCGGCTTTCTTT

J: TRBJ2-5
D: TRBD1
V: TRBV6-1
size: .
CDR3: CASSEPTGLETQYF
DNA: TGTGCCAGCAGTGAACCGACAGGGTTGGAGACCCAGTACTTC

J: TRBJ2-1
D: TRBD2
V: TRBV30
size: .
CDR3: CAWFSGGYNEQFF
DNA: TGTGCCTGGTTCTCGGGGGGGTACAATGAGCAGTTCTTC

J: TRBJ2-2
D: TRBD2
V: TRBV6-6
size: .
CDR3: CASSLRGGFPGELFF
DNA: TGTGCCAGCAGTCTTCGGGGGGGATTTCCCGGGGAGCTGTTTTTT

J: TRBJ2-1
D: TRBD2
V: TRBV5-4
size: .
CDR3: CASSPSRGVAGGHQNEQFF
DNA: TGTGCCAGCAGCCCCTCGAGGGGTGTTGCGGGGGGCCATCAAAATGAGCAGTTCTTC

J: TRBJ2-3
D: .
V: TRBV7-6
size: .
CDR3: CASSLARRGAQRSLPDTQYF
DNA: TGTGCCAGCAGCTTAGCGCGTCGTGGGGCGCAGCGTAGTCTCCCAGATACGCAGTATTTT

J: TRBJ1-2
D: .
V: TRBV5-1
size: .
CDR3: CASSPSLNHGYTF
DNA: TGCGCCAGCAGTCCAAGCCTGAATCATGGCTACACCTTC

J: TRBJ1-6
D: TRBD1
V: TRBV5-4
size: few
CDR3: CASSRRDRGNSPLHF
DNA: TGTGCCAGCAGCCGCCGGGACAGGGGTAATTCACCCCTCCACTTT

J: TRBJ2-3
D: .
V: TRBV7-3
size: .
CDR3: CASSLFSRASTDTQYF
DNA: TGTGCCAGCAGCTTATTTAGCAGGGCTAGCACAGATACGCAGTATTTT

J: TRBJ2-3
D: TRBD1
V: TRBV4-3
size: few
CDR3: CASSQGDRDTDTQYF
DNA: TGCGCCAGCAGCCAAGGGGACAGAGACACAGATACGCAGTATTTT

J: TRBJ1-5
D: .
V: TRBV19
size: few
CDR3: CASSIWSRGGQPQHF
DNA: TGTGCCAGTAGTATATGGTCTAGGGGGGGACAGCCCCAGCATTTT

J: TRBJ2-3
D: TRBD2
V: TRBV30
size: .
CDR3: CAWERGPSTDTQYF
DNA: TGTGCCTGGGAGCGGGGGCCCAGCACAGATACGCAGTATTTT

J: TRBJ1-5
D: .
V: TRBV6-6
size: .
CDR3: CASSYATAYQPQHF
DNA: TGTGCCAGCAGTTACGCGACAGCCTATCAGCCCCAGCATTTT

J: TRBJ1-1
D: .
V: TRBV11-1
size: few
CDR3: CASSAEWTDEAFF
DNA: TGTGCCAGCAGCGCCGAATGGACAGATGAAGCTTTCTTT

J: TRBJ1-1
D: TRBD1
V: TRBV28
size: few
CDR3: CASSPDRANTEAFF
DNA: TGTGCCAGCAGTCCCGACAGGGCAAACACTGAAGCTTTCTTT

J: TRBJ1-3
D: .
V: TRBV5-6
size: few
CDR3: CASRETGRSGNTIYF
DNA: TGTGCCAGCAGGGAAACAGGGCGCTCTGGAAACACCATATATTTT

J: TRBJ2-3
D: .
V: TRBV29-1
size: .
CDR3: CSVLADPTDTQYF
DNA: TGCAGCGTACTAGCAGACCCCACAGATACGCAGTATTTT

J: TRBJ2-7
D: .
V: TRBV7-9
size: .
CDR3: CASSSLIEGNEQYF
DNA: TGTGCCAGCAGCTCCCTTATCGAGGGCAACGAGCAGTACTTC

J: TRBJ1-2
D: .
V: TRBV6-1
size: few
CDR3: CASRDSVVSNYGYTF
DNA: TGTGCCAGCAGAGACTCAGTTGTCTCTAACTATGGCTACACCTTC

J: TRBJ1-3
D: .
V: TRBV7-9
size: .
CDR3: CASSLSGDTGNTIYF
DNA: TGTGCCAGCAGCTTATCCGGGGACACAGGAAACACCATATATTTT

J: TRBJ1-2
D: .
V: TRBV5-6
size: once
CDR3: CASSLPEGGPHYGYTF
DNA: TGTGCCAGCAGCTTGCCTGAGGGGGGGCCTCACTATGGCTACACCTTC

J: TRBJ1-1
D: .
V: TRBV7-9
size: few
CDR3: CASSLSPVVGGGIAFF
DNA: TGTGCCAGCAGCTTATCCCCCGTCGTGGGGGGTGGGATAGCTTTCTTT

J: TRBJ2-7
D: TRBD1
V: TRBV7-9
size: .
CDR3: CASSPYGDRVDSYEQYF
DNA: TGTGCCAGCAGCCCCTATGGGGACAGGGTTGATTCCTACGAGCAGTACTTC

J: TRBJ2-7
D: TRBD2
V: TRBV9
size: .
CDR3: CASSATSGGAGEQYF
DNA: TGTGCCAGCAGCGCCACTAGCGGGGGGGCGGGGGAGCAGTACTTC

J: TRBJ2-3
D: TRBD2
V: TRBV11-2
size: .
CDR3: CASSLHYAGGNTQYF
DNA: TGTGCCAGCAGCTTACATTACGCGGGGGGAAATACGCAGTATTTT

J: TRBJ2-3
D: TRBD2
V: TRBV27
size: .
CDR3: CASSLLGTSGVTDTQYF
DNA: TGTGCCAGCAGTTTATTAGGGACTAGCGGGGTCACAGATACGCAGTATTTT

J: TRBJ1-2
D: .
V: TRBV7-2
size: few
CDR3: CASHFIYAGFGYTF
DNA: TGTGCCAGCCATTTTATTTATGCGGGATTTGGCTACACCTTC

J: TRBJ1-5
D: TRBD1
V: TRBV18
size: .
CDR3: CASSPDRVGNQPQHF
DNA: TGTGCCAGCTCACCAGACAGGGTCGGCAATCAGCCCCAGCATTTT

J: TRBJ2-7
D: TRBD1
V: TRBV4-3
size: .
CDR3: CASSQGRDRGFYEQYF
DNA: TGCGCCAGCAGCCAAGGCCGGGACAGGGGGTTCTACGAGCAGTACTTC

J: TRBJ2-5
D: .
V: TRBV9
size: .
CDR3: CASSTGGAQQETQYF
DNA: TGTGCCAGCAGCACCGGGGGAGCGCAACAAGAGACCCAGTACTTC

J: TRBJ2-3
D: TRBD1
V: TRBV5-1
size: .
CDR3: CATRQGPSTDTQYF
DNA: TGCGCCACACGACAGGGACCAAGCACAGATACGCAGTATTTT